The entry below describes one T cell receptor beta chain. PCR involved 60 Vbeta and 13 Jbeta primers. Only in-frame clones appear in the TCRdb table, and some are missing; sequencing was by immunoSEQ multiplex PCR. The table has approximately 150,000 clones, roughly 85% seen once. The entry originates in a study of cytomegalovirus exposure and HLA in healthy donors. Between the trimmed V and J ends, which lost 4 bases and 4 bases, there was a span of 14 bases. Per the germline V gene, CDR1 is MNHEY and CDR2 is SVGAGI. The CDR3 is made up of 14 amino acids. This clonotype originated in a male donor in good health and CMV-seronegative. The rearrangement links TRBV6-5 to TRBJ2-7; tentative D call: TRBD2 (6 bases). Sequencing was carried out using PBMCs. The CDR3 protein is CASSLTGDNYEQYF. In DNA form, the CDR3 reads TGTGCCAGCAGTTTAACGGGGGATAATTACGAGCAGTACTTC.